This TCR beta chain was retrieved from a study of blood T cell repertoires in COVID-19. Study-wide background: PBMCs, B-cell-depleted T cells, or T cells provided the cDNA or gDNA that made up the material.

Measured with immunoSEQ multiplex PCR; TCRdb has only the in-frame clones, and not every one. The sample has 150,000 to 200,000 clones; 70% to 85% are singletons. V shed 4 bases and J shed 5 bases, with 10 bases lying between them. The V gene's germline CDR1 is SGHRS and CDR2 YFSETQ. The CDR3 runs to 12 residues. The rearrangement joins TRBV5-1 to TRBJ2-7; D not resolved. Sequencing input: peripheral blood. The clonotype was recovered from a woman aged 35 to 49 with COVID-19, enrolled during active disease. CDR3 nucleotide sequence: TGCGCCAGCAGCGTGGATTCTGACGAGCAGTACTTC. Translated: CASSVDSDEQYF.